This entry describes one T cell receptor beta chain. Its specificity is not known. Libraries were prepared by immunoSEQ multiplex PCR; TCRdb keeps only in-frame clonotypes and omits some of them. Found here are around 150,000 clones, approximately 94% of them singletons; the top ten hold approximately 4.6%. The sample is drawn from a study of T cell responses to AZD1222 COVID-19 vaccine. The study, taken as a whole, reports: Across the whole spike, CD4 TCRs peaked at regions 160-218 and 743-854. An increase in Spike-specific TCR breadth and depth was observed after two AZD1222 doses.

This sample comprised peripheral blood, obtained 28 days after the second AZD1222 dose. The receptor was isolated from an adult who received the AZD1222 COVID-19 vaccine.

Here the CDR3 reads CASSVEASGRAVFF. The CDR3 DNA reads as TGTGCCAGCAGCGTAGAAGCTAGCGGGAGGGCCGTGTTCTTC. This chain connects TRBV9 to TRBJ2-1, with 12 nucleotides matching TRBD2. J was trimmed by 15 bases and V by 0 bases; bases with no gene match: 7. This CDR3 is built from 14 residues. CDR1 and CDR2 (germline): SGDLS, YYNGEE.